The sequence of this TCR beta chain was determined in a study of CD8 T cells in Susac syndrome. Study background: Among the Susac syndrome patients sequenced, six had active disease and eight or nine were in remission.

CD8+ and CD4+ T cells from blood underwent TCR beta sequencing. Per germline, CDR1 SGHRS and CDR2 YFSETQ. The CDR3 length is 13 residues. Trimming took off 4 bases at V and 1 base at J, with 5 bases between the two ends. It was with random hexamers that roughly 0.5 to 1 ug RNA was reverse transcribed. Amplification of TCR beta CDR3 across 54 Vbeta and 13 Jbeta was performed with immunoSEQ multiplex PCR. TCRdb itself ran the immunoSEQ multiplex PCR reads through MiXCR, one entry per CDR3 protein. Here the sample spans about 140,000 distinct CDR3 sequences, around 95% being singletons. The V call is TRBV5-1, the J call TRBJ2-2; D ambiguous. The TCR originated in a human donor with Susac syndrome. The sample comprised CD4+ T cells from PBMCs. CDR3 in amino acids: CASSRQNTGELFF. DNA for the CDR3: TGCGCCAGCAGCCGACAGAACACCGGGGAGCTGTTTTTT.